The 24 T cell receptor beta chains in this list originate from one sample, sequenced in a study of T-cell reconstitution after alpha-beta-depleted transplantation in children. TCRbeta library construction was performed incorporating unique molecular identifiers. TCRdb independently ran MiXCR on the PCR reads; one entry per CDR3 protein. The sample has about 540,000 distinct CDR3 sequences; around 19% are singletons. Material: PBMCs from the stem cell graft donor, obtained from the stem cell graft. All receptors come from a human donor who donated a stem cell graft to a child with acute lymphoblastic leukemia.

The chain uses TRBV12-3 or TRBV12-4 and TRBJ2-1; perhaps TRBD2 as D (5 bases). V lost 3 bases and J 0 bases, leaving 12 bases between the germline ends. The CDR3 consists of 16 residues. The CDR3 reads CASSFSVTSSYNEQFF. The CDR3 DNA is TGTGCCAGCAGTTTTAGCGTGACCAGCTCCTACAATGAGCAGTTCTTC.

In its sample, this clonotype was seen a few times. The chain combines TRBV5-1 with TRBJ1-1; D is ambiguous. The CDR3 runs 13 residues. Germline-derived CDR1 and CDR2 are SGHRS and YFSETQ. The V and J ends lost 4 bases and 0 bases respectively, with 7 bases between them. In DNA, the CDR3 is TGCGCCAGCAGCGTAGTCATGAACACTGAAGCTTTCTTT. Its translation: CASSVVMNTEAFF.

The chain carries TRBV20-1 and TRBJ2-5, with D perhaps matching TRBD1 or TRBD2 (5 bases each). The CDR3 length is 15 residues. V was shortened by 0 bases and J by 1 base, with 12 bases between the two germline ends. CDR1 DFQATT and CDR2 SNEGSKA come from the germline V gene (reference sequence). The CDR3 sequence is CSARDFVGAQETQYF. The CDR3 DNA reads TGCAGTGCTAGAGATTTCGTCGGGGCCCAAGAGACCCAGTACTTC.

This sequence joins TRBV9 and TRBJ2-1; TRBD2 is a possible D gene (6 bases). CDR3 length equals 12 residues. Trimming removed 1 base at V and 7 bases at J, with 6 bases between. CDR1 and CDR2 (germline): SGDLS, YYNGEE. CDR3 nucleotide sequence: TGTGCCAGCAGCGTAAGCGGGAATGAGCAGTTCTTC. The encoded protein is CASSVSGNEQFF.

This chain joins TRBV7-6 and TRBJ2-6; D possibly matches TRBD1 or TRBD2 (5 bases each). Germline V CDR1 and CDR2: SGHVS, FNYEAQ. V lost 9 bases to trimming and J lost 0 bases, with 12 bases between them. The CDR3 spans 15 residues. CDR3 in amino acids: CASGWGPSGANVLTF. The CDR3 DNA is TGTGCCAGTGGATGGGGACCCTCTGGGGCCAACGTCCTGACTTTC.

J is TRBJ1-2 and V is TRBV7-9; 9 nucleotides line up with TRBD1. There are 16 residues in the CDR3. Germline V CDR1 and CDR2: SEHNR, FQNEAQ (reference sequence). V shed 5 bases and J 4 bases; nucleotides not matched to a gene: 11. In nucleotides, the CDR3 is TGTGCCAGCAGCGTTACCGGGACAGGGTTTGGCTATGGCTACACCTTC. Its protein is CASSVTGTGFGYGYTF.

This clonotype was picked up a small number of times. The chain couples TRBV29-1 to TRBJ2-5; the D call may be TRBD1 or TRBD2 (5 bases each). CDR3 length: 13 amino acids. V lost 3 bases and J 4 bases, leaving 12 bases between the germline ends. In germline, CDR1 is SQVTM, CDR2 ANQGSEA. The CDR3 coding sequence is TGCAGCGTTGAGTTTGGGGGTACAGAGACCCAGTACTTC. Its protein is CSVEFGGTETQYF. The complete variable domain, with remaining parts taken from reference TRBV29-1 and TRBJ2-5, reads SAVISQKPSRDICQRGTSLTIQCQVDSQVTMMFWYRQQPGQSLTLIATANQGSEATYESGFVIDKFPISRPNLTFSTLTVSNMSPEDSSIYLCSVEFGGTETQYFGPGTRLLVL.

Only one count was recorded for this clonotype. This chain uses TRBV6-1 with TRBJ1-2; D might be TRBD1 (5 bases). V lost 7 bases and J 3 bases, leaving 18 bases between the germline ends. Germline CDR1 MNHNS, CDR2 SASEGT. The CDR3 runs to 15 residues. For the CDR3, the DNA is TGTGCCAGCACCTCCCTTCGGGGCAGGGACTATGGCTACACCTTC. Encoded protein: CASTSLRGRDYGYTF.

The rearrangement joins TRBV5-1 to TRBJ2-1; 9 bases agree with TRBD2. The CDR3 contains 15 residues. J gave up 2 bases and V 4 bases, and 4 bases lay outside the gene matches. The germline V gene has CDR1 SGHRS and CDR2 YFSETQ. In DNA, the CDR3 is TGCGCCAGCAGCACTATAGCGGGAGCCTACAATGAGCAGTTCTTC. Translating gives CASSTIAGAYNEQFF.

This clonotype was detected only a few times. The chain carries TRBV5-1 and TRBJ2-3, with D possibly TRBD1 on 6 matching bases. Germline lookup yields CDR1 SGHRS and CDR2 YFSETQ. The CDR3 totals 17 residues. Trimming took off 2 bases at V and 2 bases at J, with 18 bases between the two ends. This CDR3 is CASSLGQPATYTDTQYF. CDR3 bases: TGCGCCAGCAGCTTAGGACAGCCCGCAACTTACACAGATACGCAGTATTTT. Based on the CDR3 plus reference TRBV5-1 and TRBJ2-3, the full variable domain is KAGVTQTPRYLIKTRGQQVTLSCSPISGHRSVSWYQQTPGQGLQFLFEYFSETQRNKGNFPGRFSGRQFSNSRSEMNVSTLELGDSALYLCASSLGQPATYTDTQYFGPGTRLTVL.

This clonotype turned up a few times. The genes are TRBV5-1 and TRBJ2-7; D is possibly TRBD1 or TRBD2 (5 bases each). Looked up from germline, CDR1 is SGHRS and CDR2 is YFSETQ. V dropped 4 bases and J dropped 5 bases, with 16 bases sitting between them. The CDR3 has 14 amino acids. Here the CDR3 reads CASSIWDGGDEQYF. CDR3 DNA: TGCGCCAGCAGCATCTGGGACGGAGGAGACGAGCAGTACTTC.

This chain connects TRBV5-1 to TRBJ1-2; D remains ambiguous. This CDR3 is built from 14 residues. V lost 0 bases and J lost 5, with 11 bases in between. Germline-derived CDR1 and CDR2 are SGHRS and YFSETQ. For the CDR3, the DNA is TGCGCCAGCAGCTTGGGAGCAGGTATATATGGCTACACCTTC. Protein sequence: CASSLGAGIYGYTF. Full variable domain (remainder filled in from reference TRBV5-1 and TRBJ1-2): KAGVTQTPRYLIKTRGQQVTLSCSPISGHRSVSWYQQTPGQGLQFLFEYFSETQRNKGNFPGRFSGRQFSNSRSEMNVSTLELGDSALYLCASSLGAGIYGYTFGSGTRLTVV.

Many counts were recorded for this clonotype. The rearrangement uses TRBV7-9 and TRBJ2-3, with D perhaps TRBD1 (5 bases). Trimming cost V 4 bases and J 0 bases, with 11 bases left between them. Germline CDR1 is SEHNR and CDR2 is FQNEAQ (reference sequence). The CDR3 covers 15 residues. CDR3 bases: TGTGCCAGCAGCTCCACAGGTTTGAGCACAGATACGCAGTATTTT. Translation: CASSSTGLSTDTQYF.

In this sample, this clonotype turned up a few times. The chain combines TRBV9 with TRBJ2-2; D is undetermined. Germline V gene data show CDR1 as SGDLS and CDR2 as YYNGEE. V was pared by 1 base and J by 7 bases, with 5 bases between. This CDR3 comprises 12 residues. The chain's CDR3 is CASSVLHGELFF. DNA of the CDR3: TGTGCCAGCAGCGTATTACACGGGGAGCTGTTTTTT.

The rearrangement links TRBV27 to TRBJ2-4; maybe TRBD2 (6 bases). The CDR3 is made up of 14 amino acids. Germline V lookup: CDR1 MNHEY, CDR2 SMNVEV (reference sequence). V was clipped by 2 bases and J by 7 bases, with 12 bases between them. CDR3 sequence: CASSLGGRPNIQYF. The CDR3, as DNA: TGTGCCAGCAGTTTAGGGGGGAGACCGAACATTCAGTACTTC.

This clonotype was seen repeatedly, ten times or more. The gene calls are TRBV29-1 and TRBJ2-7; D tentatively fits TRBD1 or TRBD2 (5 bases each). CDR3 size: 12 residues. Germline loops: CDR1 SQVTM, CDR2 ANQGSEA. Between the trimmed V and J ends, which lost 5 bases and 7 bases, there was a span of 15 bases. CDR3 nucleotide sequence: TGCAGCGTTCGGCAGGGACCGGGTGAGCAGTACTTC. It specifies CSVRQGPGEQYF.

This clonotype was observed many times. Compared with germline, one end of the junction differs, possibly owing to a read error. V is TRBV5-1 and J is TRBJ2-1; no clear D. Germline values: CDR1 SGHRS, CDR2 YFSETQ. The CDR3 totals 11 residues. The CDR3 sequence is CASQTYSEQFF. In DNA, the CDR3 is TGCGCCAGCCAGACTTACAGTGAGCAGTTCTTC.

V gene TRBV29-1 combines with J gene TRBJ2-1; 11 bases fit TRBD1. The CDR3 contains 12 residues. Germline lookup yields CDR1 SQVTM and CDR2 ANQGSEA. Germline trimming cut 7 bases from V and 10 bases from J; bases unmatched to any gene: 6. DNA of the CDR3: TGCAGCGCCGGACAGGGGGCAGGAGAGCAGTTCTTC. Protein sequence: CSAGQGAGEQFF.

This chain joins TRBV11-1 and TRBJ2-1; possible D gene TRBD2, 6 bases. The CDR3 is 17 amino acids. Germline values: CDR1 SGHAT, CDR2 FQDESV (reference sequence). Trimming shortened V by 1 base and J by 3 bases, and 16 bases separated the two germline ends. In DNA form, the CDR3 reads TGTGCCAGCAGCTTAGAGAGGGACTTCTACCTCTACAATGAGCAGTTCTTC. This sequence encodes CASSLERDFYLYNEQFF.

V is TRBV18 and J is TRBJ2-1; D call uncertain. The CDR3 consists of 13 residues. Trimming cost V 4 bases and J 4 bases, with 8 bases left between them. The V gene's germline CDR1 is KGHSH and CDR2 LQKENI. For the CDR3, the DNA is TGTGCCAGCTCACTTCAGACTTACAATGAGCAGTTCTTC. As protein: CASSLQTYNEQFF.

This clonotype was seen a handful of times. This sequence joins TRBV4-2 and TRBJ2-3, with D perhaps matching TRBD1 or TRBD2 (6 bases each). Trimming left V 4 bases short and J 3 bases short, with 14 bases between. The CDR3 is made up of 15 amino acids. Germline V gives CDR1 LGHNA, CDR2 YNFKEQ. CDR3 region: CASSRYGGQTDTQYF. The CDR3 DNA follows: TGTGCCAGCAGCCGCTATGGGGGGCAGACAGATACGCAGTATTTT.

The chain carries TRBV27 and TRBJ2-3, with D tentatively TRBD2 (6 bases). Germline CDR1 reads MNHEY; CDR2 reads SMNVEV (reference sequence). The CDR3 is made up of 15 amino acids. V was trimmed by 2 bases and J by 5 bases, leaving 14 bases between them. CDR3: CASSLVAVRVDTQYF. The CDR3, as DNA: TGTGCCAGCAGTTTAGTAGCGGTACGGGTAGATACGCAGTATTTT.

There are a few counts of this clonotype. The J gene is TRBJ2-3, the V gene TRBV27; D not certain. The CDR3 has 13 amino acids. The germline V and J ends were trimmed by 3 bases and 2 bases, with 6 bases remaining between them. Germline V gives CDR1 MNHEY, CDR2 SMNVEV (reference sequence). CDR3 protein: CASSLVFTDTQYF. CDR3 DNA sequence: TGTGCCAGCAGTTTGGTGTTCACAGATACGCAGTATTTT.

The chain combines TRBV12-3 or TRBV12-4 with TRBJ2-6, with D possibly matching TRBD1 (6 bases). The CDR3 has 20 amino acids. Trimming stripped 6 bases from V and 0 bases from J, with 24 bases between. CDR3 region: CASRSFGGHSSSSGANVLTF. Written as DNA, the CDR3 is TGTGCCAGCAGATCCTTTGGGGGCCACAGTTCCAGCTCTGGGGCCAACGTCCTGACTTTC.